The clone carrying this T cell receptor (beta chain) has just a few counts. Noted treatment: oral pan-JAK inhibitor, 5-10 mg twice daily. Separation by sorting yielded CD4+ and CD8+ T cells from PBMCs. This sample stems from a study of CD8+ T cells in alopecia areata. Study-level background: Tofacitinib lasted 6 to 18 months, then 6 months off drug. Affected scalp percentage set treated patients' severity scores.

Following extraction, RNA underwent reverse transcription to cDNA, which served as the sequencing template. The data were produced by immunoSEQ multiplex PCR, yet TCRdb's version contains in-frame clones alone and is incomplete. Altogether about 190,000 clones are present, about 60% being singletons, with the ten largest covering less than 0.8%. The V end lost 8 bases, the J end lost 5 bases, and 16 bases lay between the germline ends. Germline V gene sequence: CDR1 LNHNV, CDR2 YYDKDF (reference sequence). The CDR3 is 15 amino acids. The TCR sequence derives from a human donor with alopecia areata. The V call is TRBV15, the J call TRBJ1-6; a weak D match, TRBD1 (6 bases). The material sequenced was CD4+ T cells sorted from blood, taken at week 4, from a patient treated with tofacitinib. The CDR3 region is CATRRGDRDNSPLHF. The CDR3, as DNA: TGTGCCACCCGAAGGGGGGACCGAGATAATTCACCCCTCCACTTT.